These 25 T cell receptor beta chains came from one sample sequenced in a study of cytomegalovirus exposure and HLA in healthy donors. 60 Vbeta and 13 Jbeta primers were used in PCR. This table comes from immunoSEQ multiplex PCR, and its TCRdb copy is limited to in-frame clones, with some not included. The top ten hold over 1.1% of the sample, which has about 160,000 clones, roughly 80% seen once. Material: PBMCs. All receptors derive from a male donor in good health and CMV-seronegative.

The J gene is TRBJ2-7, the V gene TRBV5-1; D unclear. Germline values: CDR1 SGHRS, CDR2 YFSETQ. The CDR3 totals 14 residues. Trimming took off 2 bases at V and 1 base at J, with 10 bases between the two ends. The CDR3 here is CASSLSTGSYEQYF. Here the CDR3 DNA reads TGCGCCAGCAGCTTATCGACTGGGTCCTACGAGCAGTACTTC.

This clone was counted once. The sample carries other DNA sequences with the same CDR3. The V call is TRBV18, the J call TRBJ2-1; 7 bases line up with TRBD2. The CDR3 has 15 residues. Germline V gene sequence: CDR1 KGHSH, CDR2 LQKENI. Trimming at V came to 3 bases and at J to 0 bases, leaving 2 bases not matched to a gene. The CDR3 protein is CASSPRTSSYNEQFF. In DNA form, the CDR3 reads TGTGCCAGCTCACCTCGGACTAGCTCCTACAATGAGCAGTTCTTC.

The J gene is TRBJ1-4, the V gene TRBV19, with 12 nucleotides matching TRBD1. The junction had 15 bases not matched to a gene; V was cut back by 4 bases and J by 3 bases. The CDR3 is 20 residues long. Germline CDR1 LNHDA, CDR2 SQIVND (reference sequence). CDR3 protein: CASSTLPGTGGVRPNEKLFF. CDR3 coding DNA: TGTGCCAGTAGTACCCTTCCTGGGACAGGGGGCGTGCGGCCTAATGAAAAACTGTTTTTT.

The V gene is TRBV5-1, the J gene TRBJ2-3; D gene unclear. The CDR3 is 15 amino acids. The germline gives CDR1 SGHRS, CDR2 YFSETQ. V was clipped by 0 bases and J by 2 bases, with 10 bases between them. CDR3 sequence reads: CASSLDGRPTDTQYF. Here the CDR3 DNA reads TGCGCCAGCAGCTTGGATGGCCGCCCCACAGATACGCAGTATTTT.

This clone was detected only once. The V gene is TRBV29-1, the J gene TRBJ2-7; D uncertain. The V gene's germline CDR1 is SQVTM and CDR2 ANQGSEA. V was pared by 5 bases and J by 3 bases, with 14 bases between. The CDR3 contains 13 residues. As DNA, the CDR3 is TGCAGCGTTTCCTCCTCCCCACTCTACGAGCAGTACTTC. Translation gives CSVSSSPLYEQYF.

V gene TRBV5-1 combines with J gene TRBJ2-5; D perhaps matches TRBD2 (5 bases). This CDR3 has 15 amino acids. Trimming stripped 4 bases from V and 1 base from J, with 14 bases between. Germline assignment: CDR1 SGHRS and CDR2 YFSETQ. CDR3 loop: CASSAWWGVQETQYF. In nucleotides, the CDR3 is TGCGCCAGCAGCGCGTGGTGGGGAGTCCAAGAGACCCAGTACTTC.

For the CDR3, the DNA is TGCGCCAGCAGCCTCACACCGGGACAGGGGGAATACTCACCCCTCCACTTT. Translated, it gives CASSLTPGQGEYSPLHF. The chain has TRBV5-1 and TRBJ1-6, with 11 positions matching TRBD1. CDR3 size: 17 residues. The V gene end was trimmed by 4 bases and the J gene end by 10 bases; junction bases not matched to a gene: 13. The germline gives CDR1 SGHRS, CDR2 YFSETQ.

The chain uses TRBV30 and TRBJ2-1; 8 nucleotides match TRBD1. Germline V gives CDR1 GTSNPN, CDR2 SVGIG (reference sequence). The CDR3 has 13 residues. The V and J ends lost 5 bases and 4 bases, in that order; junction bases with no gene match: 4. This chain's CDR3 is CAWGGTGYNEQFF. The CDR3 DNA sequence: TGTGCCTGGGGGGGGACAGGATACAATGAGCAGTTCTTC.

The V gene is TRBV28, the J gene TRBJ1-6; D may be TRBD1 (5 bases). The V end was cut by 6 bases, the J end by 12 bases, with 12 bases between. CDR1 and CDR2 (germline): MDHEN, SYDVKM. The CDR3 loop spans 12 amino acids. CDR3 sequence: CASRPSTGPLHF. The DNA for the CDR3 is TGTGCCAGCAGACCCTCCACAGGACCCCTCCACTTT.

The genes are TRBV19 and TRBJ1-2; tentatively, D is TRBD1 (5 bases). Looked up from germline, CDR1 is LNHDA and CDR2 is SQIVND (reference sequence). The CDR3 contains 17 residues. Trimming left V 3 bases short and J 3 bases short, with 20 bases between. The CDR3 bases are TGTGCCAGTAGTATGACCGGGACGCACGGGGGGTACTATGGCTACACCTTC. Amino acids: CASSMTGTHGGYYGYTF.

J is TRBJ2-3 and V is TRBV5-1, with 8 nucleotides matching TRBD1. The CDR3 covers 16 residues. V trimming: 3 bases; J trimming: 0 bases; junction bases outside the gene matches: 6. Per the germline V gene, CDR1 is SGHRS and CDR2 is YFSETQ. The CDR3 DNA reads TGCGCCAGCAGCTGGGGACAGGTGGCTAGCACAGATACGCAGTATTTT. This gives the protein CASSWGQVASTDTQYF.

V and J are TRBV27 and TRBJ2-7, with D maybe TRBD1 (6 bases). Germline lookup yields CDR1 MNHEY and CDR2 SMNVEV (reference sequence). The CDR3 totals 13 residues. The V and J ends lost 2 bases and 4 bases respectively, with 9 bases between them. CDR3 DNA: TGTGCCAGCAGTTTACAGGGGCAATACGAGCAGTACTTC. It encodes CASSLQGQYEQYF.

V gene TRBV4-2 combines with J gene TRBJ2-7; D perhaps matches TRBD2 (6 bases). V shed 0 bases and J shed 5 bases, with 8 bases lying between them. The CDR3 consists of 13 residues. CDR1 and CDR2 from the germline V gene are LGHNA and YNFKEQ. CDR3 DNA: TGTGCCAGCAGCCAAGAGCGGGACGACGAGCAGTACTTC. It specifies CASSQERDDEQYF.

This clone was counted between two and nine times. This CDR3 is CAIRGGVGELFF. DNA of the CDR3: TGTGCCATCAGGGGCGGGGTTGGGGAGCTGTTTTTT. This chain joins TRBV10-3 and TRBJ2-2; D possibly corresponds to TRBD2 (6 bases). Trimming stripped 6 bases from V and 8 bases from J, with 10 bases between. The CDR3 consists of 12 residues. The germline gives CDR1 ENHRY, CDR2 SYGVKD.

This chain links TRBV7-2 with TRBJ1-5, with D tentatively TRBD1 (6 bases). The CDR3 sequence is 16 residues long. Trimming stripped 1 base from V and 3 bases from J, with 13 bases between. Germline V gene data show CDR1 as SGHTA and CDR2 as FQGNSA. CDR3: CASSLGLQGNNQPQHF. The CDR3 DNA is TGTGCCAGCAGCTTAGGATTACAGGGAAACAATCAGCCCCAGCATTTT.

The genes are TRBV7-9 and TRBJ1-4; D gene ambiguous. Germline CDR1 reads SEHNR; CDR2 reads FQNEAQ (reference sequence). This CDR3 spans 13 amino acids. V dropped 5 bases and J dropped 7 bases, with 11 bases sitting between them. CDR3 DNA: TGTGCCAGCAGCCTCATGGAGTCTGAAAAACTGTTTTTT. This gives the protein CASSLMESEKLFF.

The chain combines TRBV10-2 with TRBJ1-2; 7 bases are a match to TRBD1. Germline V gives CDR1 WSHSY, CDR2 SAAADI. CDR3 length: 14 amino acids. Germline trimming cut 5 bases from V and 8 bases from J; bases unmatched to any gene: 11. The CDR3 loop reads CASSLRQGLMGYTF. The CDR3 DNA reads as TGCGCCAGCAGTTTACGACAGGGTCTGATGGGCTACACCTTC.

The rearrangement uses TRBV19 and TRBJ1-4; 7 nucleotides line up with TRBD1. The germline gives CDR1 LNHDA, CDR2 SQIVND (reference sequence). V trimming: 6 bases; J trimming: 8 bases; junction bases outside the gene matches: 3. The CDR3 covers 12 residues. The DNA of the CDR3 is TGTGCCAGTAGGCCAGGGGGAGAAAAACTGTTTTTT. Residues: CASRPGGEKLFF.

This clone came up a few times. The chain employs TRBV28 and TRBJ2-3, with 10 bases aligning to TRBD2. CDR1 and CDR2 (germline): MDHEN, SYDVKM. The CDR3 spans 15 residues. V shed 5 bases and J 2 bases; nucleotides not matched to a gene: 4. The CDR3 sequence is CASSQTSGYTDTQYF. In DNA, the CDR3 is TGTGCCAGCAGTCAGACTAGCGGGTACACAGATACGCAGTATTTT.

The V call is TRBV9, the J call TRBJ2-7; 12 positions match TRBD1. The CDR3 loop spans 16 amino acids. V lost 2 bases, J lost 6 bases, and 9 bases stayed unmatched. The germline V gene encodes CDR1 SGDLS and CDR2 YYNGEE. The CDR3, as DNA: TGTGCCAGCAGCGTCAGCGCCGGGACAGGGGGCGTCGAGCAGTACTTC. Protein sequence: CASSVSAGTGGVEQYF.

V gene TRBV28 combines with J gene TRBJ1-2, with 7 positions matching TRBD1. CDR1 MDHEN and CDR2 SYDVKM come from the germline V gene. V was pared by 3 bases and J by 3 bases, with 1 base of the junction left unmatched. The CDR3 covers 13 residues. As DNA, the CDR3 is TGTGCCAGCAGTTTCCAGGGGGACTATGGCTACACCTTC. It codes for CASSFQGDYGYTF.

The chain carries TRBV4-2 and TRBJ1-2, with no clear D. CDR3 length: 13 amino acids. V lost 0 bases, J lost 5 bases, and 7 bases lay in between. The germline CDR1 and CDR2 sequences are LGHNA and YNFKEQ. The CDR3 coding sequence is TGTGCCAGCAGCCAAGATGGAGGATATGGCTACACCTTC. It codes for CASSQDGGYGYTF.

This chain joins TRBV29-1 and TRBJ1-2, with 11 bases matching TRBD1. The germline V gene has CDR1 SQVTM and CDR2 ANQGSEA. Losses at the gene ends were 0 bases for V and 5 bases for J; bases not matched to a gene: 2. CDR3 length: 14 amino acids. CDR3 DNA: TGCAGCGTTGAAGACGGGACAGGGGGGTATGGCTACACCTTC. Translating it yields CSVEDGTGGYGYTF. The whole variable domain, remainder taken from reference TRBV29-1 and TRBJ1-2, is SAVISQKPSRDICQRGTSLTIQCQVDSQVTMMFWYRQQPGQSLTLIATANQGSEATYESGFVIDKFPISRPNLTFSTLTVSNMSPEDSSIYLCSVEDGTGGYGYTFGSGTRLTVV.

J is TRBJ2-7 and V is TRBV29-1; D possibly corresponds to TRBD1 (5 bases). The length of the CDR3 is 13 residues. The germline V gene has CDR1 SQVTM and CDR2 ANQGSEA. V lost 6 bases to trimming and J lost 0 bases, with 12 bases between them. The CDR3 DNA sequence: TGCAGCGTCGTCCAGGACAACTCCTACGAGCAGTACTTC. Encoded protein: CSVVQDNSYEQYF.

The chain uses TRBV5-1 and TRBJ2-2, with a possible D match to TRBD1 (5 bases). V lost 3 bases to trimming and J lost 0 bases, with 9 bases between them. The CDR3 length is 15 residues. Germline CDR1 SGHRS, CDR2 YFSETQ. The CDR3 loop reads CASSYDSANTGELFF. CDR3 coding DNA: TGCGCCAGCAGCTACGACAGCGCGAACACCGGGGAGCTGTTTTTT.